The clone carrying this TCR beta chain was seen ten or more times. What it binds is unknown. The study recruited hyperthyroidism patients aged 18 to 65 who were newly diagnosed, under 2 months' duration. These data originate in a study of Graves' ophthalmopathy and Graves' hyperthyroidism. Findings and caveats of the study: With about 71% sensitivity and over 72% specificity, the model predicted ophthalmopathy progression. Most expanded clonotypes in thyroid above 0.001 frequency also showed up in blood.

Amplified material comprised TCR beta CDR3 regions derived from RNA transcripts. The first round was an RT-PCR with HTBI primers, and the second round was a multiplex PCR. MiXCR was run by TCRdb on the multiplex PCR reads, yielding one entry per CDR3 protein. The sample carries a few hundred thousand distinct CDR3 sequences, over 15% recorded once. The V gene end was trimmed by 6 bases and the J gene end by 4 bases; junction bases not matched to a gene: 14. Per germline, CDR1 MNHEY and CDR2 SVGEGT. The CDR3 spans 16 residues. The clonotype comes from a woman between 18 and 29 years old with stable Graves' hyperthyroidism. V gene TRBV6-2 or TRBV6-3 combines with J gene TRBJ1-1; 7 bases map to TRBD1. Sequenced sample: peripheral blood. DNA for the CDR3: TGTGCCAGCAGGACCCACCAGACAGGGATAGGCACTGAAGCTTTCTTT. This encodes CASRTHQTGIGTEAFF.